One and the same sample provided the 21 T cell receptor beta chains below, sequenced in a study of blood T cell repertoires in COVID-19. TCRdb's copy holds only in-frame clones and misses some; the assay was immunoSEQ multiplex PCR. The sample lists around 300,000 clones; around nine tenths were seen once. The sample comprised peripheral blood. The receptors stem from a woman in her fifties or sixties with active or convalescent COVID-19.

The rearrangement uses TRBV5-5 and TRBJ2-1, with 9 bases aligning to TRBD1. The CDR3 sequence is 15 residues long. Germline V CDR1 and CDR2: SGHKS, YYEKEE (reference sequence). The J segment lost 7 bases and the V segment lost 0 bases, leaving 5 bases of the junction unmatched. The CDR3 loop is CASSLEGDRGNEQFF. For the CDR3, the DNA is TGTGCCAGCAGCTTGGAAGGAGACAGGGGGAATGAGCAGTTCTTC.

The chain carries TRBV15 and TRBJ2-7; TRBD2 aligns across 9 bases. Germline V gene data show CDR1 as LNHNV and CDR2 as YYDKDF (reference sequence). This CDR3 spans 15 amino acids. With V trimmed by 1 base and J by 2 bases, 3 bases remained unmatched. The CDR3 here is CATSRVSGGPYEQYF. The CDR3 DNA reads TGTGCCACCAGCAGAGTAAGCGGGGGGCCCTACGAGCAGTACTTC. Full variable domain (remainder filled in from reference TRBV15 and TRBJ2-7): DAMVIQNPRYQVTQFGKPVTLSCSQTLNHNVMYWYQQKSSQAPKLLFHYYDKDFNNEADTPDNFQSRRPNTSFCFLDIRSPGLGDTAMYLCATSRVSGGPYEQYFGPGTRLTVT.

The chain employs TRBV11-2 and TRBJ2-1; D may be TRBD2 (6 bases). This CDR3 comprises 15 residues. Trimming stripped 5 bases from V and 9 bases from J, with 20 bases between. Germline V gene data show CDR1 as SGHAT and CDR2 as FQNNGV. This CDR3 reads CASSLLAGSQGEQFF. The CDR3 region has the DNA TGTGCCAGCAGCCTCCTCGCCGGGAGTCAGGGTGAGCAGTTCTTC. Complete variable domain (other parts from reference TRBV11-2 and TRBJ2-1): EAGVAQSPRYKIIEKRQSVAFWCNPISGHATLYWYQQILGQGPKLLIQFQNNGVVDDSQLPKDRFSAERLKGVDSTLKIQPAKLEDSAVYLCASSLLAGSQGEQFFGPGTRLTVL.

V is TRBV10-3 and J is TRBJ1-3; D gene ambiguous. The CDR3 length is 13 residues. Trimming removed 4 bases at V and 2 bases at J, with 6 bases between. Per germline, CDR1 ENHRY and CDR2 SYGVKD. For the CDR3, the DNA is TGTGCCATCAGTGGTTCGGCTGGAAACACCATATATTTT. Residues: CAISGSAGNTIYF.

The chain carries TRBV7-9 and TRBJ2-5, with a weak D call TRBD1 (5 bases). Trimming cost V 5 bases and J 2 bases, with 9 bases left between them. The CDR3 consists of 13 residues. CDR1 is SEHNR, CDR2 FQNEAQ, per germline (reference sequence). The CDR3 coding sequence is TGTGCCAGCAGCCCGACAGCGCAAGAGACCCAGTACTTC. It translates to CASSPTAQETQYF.

This chain connects TRBV14 to TRBJ1-2, with 10 nucleotides matching TRBD1. Germline CDR1 SGHDN, CDR2 FVKESK. This CDR3 has 15 amino acids. The trim removed 4 bases at V and 2 bases at J, leaving 4 bases unmatched. The CDR3 region has the DNA TGTGCCAGCAGCCCCCGGACAGGGGGGAACTATGGCTACACCTTC. This translates into CASSPRTGGNYGYTF.

The genes are TRBV6-2 or TRBV6-3 and TRBJ2-2; D ambiguous. The CDR3 runs 14 residues. Trimming stripped 0 bases from V and 4 bases from J, with 6 bases between. CDR1 is MNHEY and CDR2 is SVGEGT in the germline V gene. CDR3 residues: CASSYSTGTGELFF. CDR3 bases: TGTGCCAGCAGTTACTCTACCGGCACCGGGGAGCTGTTTTTT.

The chain couples TRBV19 to TRBJ1-4; D is possibly TRBD1 (6 bases). Germline loops: CDR1 LNHDA, CDR2 SQIVND (reference sequence). Trimming shortened V by 10 bases and J by 10 bases, and 22 bases separated the two germline ends. This CDR3 is 14 amino acids long. The CDR3 DNA is TGTGCCACAAAAACAACAGGGTCGGGGGGAAAACTGTTTTTT. As protein: CATKTTGSGGKLFF.

Notes on this clone: The same CDR3 can be traced to other DNA sequences in this sample. The chain couples TRBV5-1 to TRBJ1-4; 7 bases map to TRBD1. Germline-derived CDR1 and CDR2 are SGHRS and YFSETQ. The CDR3 has 14 amino acids. Losses at the gene ends were 0 bases for V and 7 bases for J; bases not matched to a gene: 3. In DNA form, the CDR3 reads TGCGCCAGCAGCTTGGGACAGGGTGGTGAAAAACTGTTTTTT. Residues: CASSLGQGGEKLFF.

CDR3 sequence reads: CASSFEGAPSYGYTF. CDR3 nucleotide sequence: TGTGCCAGCAGTTTCGAGGGGGCGCCATCCTATGGCTACACCTTC. This chain connects TRBV28 to TRBJ1-2; TRBD1 aligns across 7 bases. The CDR3 has 15 amino acids. Germline trimming cut 3 bases from V and 4 bases from J; bases unmatched to any gene: 8. Germline CDR1 reads MDHEN; CDR2 reads SYDVKM.

This clone was picked up a small number of times. V gene TRBV2 combines with J gene TRBJ1-3; TRBD1 might be the D (6 bases). Germline values: CDR1 SNHLY, CDR2 FYNNEI. Trimming took 0 bases from V and 0 from J, leaving 15 bases between them. The CDR3 consists of 18 residues. The CDR3 nucleotides read TGTGCCAGCAGTGAAGCTAGCTCAGGGGCCCTCTCTGGAAACACCATATATTTT. Protein product: CASSEASSGALSGNTIYF.

This chain joins TRBV5-4 and TRBJ2-7, with 9 positions matching TRBD2. CDR1 is SGHNT, CDR2 YYREEE, per germline (reference sequence). This CDR3 is built from 16 residues. Unmatched junction bases numbered 10, after V lost 4 bases and J lost 2 bases. The CDR3 protein is CASSPTKTSGTYEQYF. CDR3 DNA sequence: TGTGCCAGCAGCCCCACGAAGACTAGCGGTACCTACGAGCAGTACTTC.

The chain recombines TRBV7-2 with TRBJ2-3; 7 positions match TRBD1. CDR3 size: 13 residues. Germline trimming cut 3 bases from V and 8 bases from J; bases unmatched to any gene: 5. In germline, CDR1 is SGHTA, CDR2 FQGNSA. CDR3 residues: CASSFTGDPTQYF. The DNA for the CDR3 is TGTGCCAGCAGCTTCACAGGGGACCCTACGCAGTATTTT.

There are a few counts of this clone. V is TRBV5-1 and J is TRBJ1-3; 7 bases fit TRBD1. Per germline, CDR1 SGHRS and CDR2 YFSETQ. The CDR3 has 14 amino acids. Trimming took 5 bases from V and 7 from J; bases not matched to a gene: 9. The CDR3 sequence: CASSRQGLENTIYF. Written as DNA, the CDR3 is TGCGCCAGCAGTCGACAGGGATTAGAGAACACCATATATTTT.

The rearrangement links TRBV7-2 to TRBJ1-1; D is undetermined. Germline lookup yields CDR1 SGHTA and CDR2 FQGNSA. Between the trimmed V and J ends, which lost 8 bases and 0 bases, there was a span of 10 bases. This CDR3 has 13 residues. CDR3 loop: CASAAGLNTEAFF. The CDR3 DNA reads as TGTGCCAGCGCCGCGGGGTTGAACACTGAAGCTTTCTTT.

The rearrangement joins TRBV11-2 to TRBJ2-1; 7 nucleotides line up with TRBD2. Germline assignment: CDR1 SGHAT and CDR2 FQNNGV. The J segment lost 0 bases and the V segment lost 3 bases, leaving 11 bases of the junction unmatched. The length of the CDR3 is 18 residues. The CDR3 DNA is TGTGCCAGCAGCTTGGGTCGGCGGGAGATTTTCTCCTACAATGAGCAGTTCTTC. This sequence encodes CASSLGRREIFSYNEQFF.

The chain recombines TRBV19 with TRBJ1-2; the match to TRBD1 covers 8 bases. The CDR3 has 12 amino acids. Germline CDR1 is LNHDA and CDR2 is SQIVND (reference sequence). Trimming cost V 6 bases and J 7 bases; bases outside gene matches: 4. CDR3 sequence reads: CASSWTGLGYTF. The CDR3 region has the DNA TGTGCCAGTAGCTGGACAGGGCTTGGCTACACCTTC.

This clone has only one observation. The chain recombines TRBV5-1 with TRBJ2-5, with a tentative D call TRBD2 (5 bases). Trimming pared 0 bases from V and 1 base from J, leaving 7 bases between. This CDR3 has 14 residues. CDR1 SGHRS and CDR2 YFSETQ come from the germline V gene. CDR3 coding DNA: TGCGCCAGCAGCTTGGGAGGGATCCAAGAGACCCAGTACTTC. This translates into CASSLGGIQETQYF.

This chain connects TRBV5-8 to TRBJ2-3; 8 bases fit TRBD2. The CDR3 totals 15 residues. J gave up 9 bases and V 5 bases, and 14 bases lay outside the gene matches. Germline CDR1 reads SGHTS; CDR2 reads YDEGEE. The CDR3 coding sequence is TGTGCCAGCAGTCCGCCGGGGGGGGGCAAAGAGACGCAGTATTTT. Translation: CASSPPGGGKETQYF.

The CDR3 DNA sequence: TGTGCCAGCAGCCGATTTCAGGGTGATGGCTACACCTTC. It specifies CASSRFQGDGYTF. The chain has TRBV3-1 (or the pseudogene TRBV3-2) and TRBJ1-2; possibly TRBD1 for D (5 bases). The CDR3 spans 13 residues. V dropped 4 bases and J dropped 6 bases, with 12 bases sitting between them. Germline CDR1 and CDR2: LGHDT and YNNKEL (reference sequence).

This rearrangement joins TRBV10-3 to TRBJ1-3; tentatively, D is TRBD1 (5 bases). CDR1 ENHRY and CDR2 SYGVKD come from the germline V gene. The V end lost 5 bases, the J end lost 3 bases, and 8 bases lay between the germline ends. The CDR3 runs to 13 residues. The chain's CDR3 is CAISQGGGNTIYF. The CDR3 nucleotides are TGTGCCATCAGTCAGGGAGGTGGAAACACCATATATTTT.